This T cell receptor beta chain was captured by sequencing in a study of cytomegalovirus exposure and HLA in healthy donors. The CDR3 totals 15 residues. Between the trimmed V and J ends, which lost 7 bases and 2 bases, there was a span of 12 bases. Germline V gene sequence: CDR1 MDHEN, CDR2 SYDVKM. Vbeta (60) and Jbeta (13) primers were used in the PCR. TCRdb's table, derived via immunoSEQ multiplex PCR, lists solely in-frame clones and lacks some. The profile shows some 160,000 clones, roughly 80% of them singletons. This clone is a singleton in its sample. The chain recombines TRBV28 with TRBJ1-6, with D maybe TRBD1 (5 bases). Input material: PBMCs. The origin of this receptor is a woman aged 40 to 49 in good health and CMV-seronegative. The CDR3 DNA follows: TGTGCCAGCATCCACGACAGAACCTATAATTCACCCCTCCACTTT. Translation: CASIHDRTYNSPLHF.